Below are 21 T cell receptor beta chains sequenced from a single sample in a study of cytomegalovirus exposure and HLA in healthy donors. PCR was performed using 60 Vbeta and 13 Jbeta primers. Here immunoSEQ multiplex PCR was the method, and the copy in TCRdb shows in-frame clones only, minus some. Of 200,000 to 250,000 clones detected, 77% appear once; the ten largest clones hold roughly 2.6%. Sequenced material: PBMCs. The receptors originated from a woman aged 60-75 years in good health and CMV-seropositive.

This chain uses TRBV5-1 with TRBJ1-4, with 8 nucleotides matching TRBD1. The germline V gene encodes CDR1 SGHRS and CDR2 YFSETQ. Germline trimming cut 4 bases from V and 8 bases from J; bases unmatched to any gene: 7. The CDR3 has 14 amino acids. CDR3 in amino acids: CASSDIQGDEKLFF. The CDR3 DNA is TGCGCCAGCAGCGACATACAGGGGGACGAAAAACTGTTTTTT.

J is TRBJ1-1 and V is TRBV30; TRBD1 aligns across 7 bases. The CDR3 sequence is 13 residues long. Germline V gene data show CDR1 as GTSNPN and CDR2 as SVGIG (reference sequence). J lost 2 bases, V lost 4 bases, and 4 bases had no gene match. The CDR3 is CAWTRQGNTEAFF. CDR3 coding DNA: TGTGCCTGGACCAGACAGGGTAACACTGAAGCTTTCTTT.

V and J are TRBV28 and TRBJ1-5, with unresolved D. The CDR3 extends over 14 amino acids. Germline CDR1 MDHEN, CDR2 SYDVKM. V gave up 2 bases and J gave up 2 bases, with 7 bases separating them. The CDR3 reads CASSLGPGNQPQHF. The CDR3 region has the DNA TGTGCCAGCAGTTTAGGCCCAGGCAATCAGCCCCAGCATTTT.

The genes are TRBV4-2 and TRBJ1-2; D is possibly TRBD1 (5 bases). CDR1 LGHNA and CDR2 YNFKEQ come from the germline V gene. V lost 6 bases and J lost 4, with 18 bases in between. This CDR3 has 15 residues. Here the CDR3 reads CASRTTRTRSYGYTF. CDR3 bases: TGTGCCAGCAGGACGACCCGGACAAGATCCTATGGCTACACCTTC.

This clone was observed a few times. The chain combines TRBV4-3 with TRBJ2-7; D call uncertain. The CDR3 runs 13 residues. The V gene lost 4 bases and the J gene lost 3 bases, with 10 bases spanning the gap. The V gene's germline CDR1 is LGHNA and CDR2 YSLEER. DNA for the CDR3: TGCGCCAGCAGCCGGATCAGAGGCTACGAGCAGTACTTC. This gives the protein CASSRIRGYEQYF.

The genes are TRBV10-3 and TRBJ1-1; 9 nucleotides match TRBD1. Per germline, CDR1 ENHRY and CDR2 SYGVKD. The ends lost 11 bases at V and 1 base at J; junction bases unmatched: 8. This CDR3 is 14 amino acids long. The CDR3 is CAVGAQGANTEAFF. The CDR3 DNA follows: TGTGCCGTCGGAGCACAGGGGGCGAACACTGAAGCTTTCTTT.

This clone was seen a handful of times. The same CDR3 also results from other DNA sequences found in this sample. V is TRBV7-9 and J is TRBJ1-1; D possibly corresponds to TRBD1 (5 bases). Trimming left V 2 bases short and J 1 base short, with 8 bases between. Germline-derived CDR1 and CDR2 are SEHNR and FQNEAQ (reference sequence). The CDR3 is made up of 14 amino acids. The CDR3 DNA follows: TGTGCCAGCAGCTTACAGGGAGGGAACACTGAAGCTTTCTTT. Amino acids: CASSLQGGNTEAFF.

V is TRBV9 and J is TRBJ1-6; D is unclear. The length of the CDR3 is 13 residues. CDR1 is SGDLS and CDR2 is YYNGEE in the germline V gene. V shed 6 bases and J shed 8 bases, with 12 bases lying between them. DNA for the CDR3: TGTGCCAGCAAGTCCGTGGGAGATTCACCCCTCCACTTT. This encodes CASKSVGDSPLHF. Combining the CDR3 with reference TRBV9 and TRBJ1-6 gives the whole variable domain DSGVTQTPKHLITATGQRVTLRCSPRSGDLSVYWYQQSLDQGLQFLIQYYNGEERAKGNILERFSAQQFPDLHSELNLSSLELGDSALYFCASKSVGDSPLHFGNGTRLTVT.

This chain joins TRBV19 and TRBJ2-5; D is unclear. Trimming shortened V by 4 bases and J by 4 bases, and 4 bases separated the two germline ends. Germline CDR1 reads LNHDA; CDR2 reads SQIVND (reference sequence). The length of the CDR3 is 11 residues. The CDR3 spells CASSTGETQYF. The CDR3 DNA reads as TGTGCCAGTAGTACAGGAGAGACCCAGTACTTC.

This chain uses TRBV19 with TRBJ1-2; the D is unclear. The CDR3 length is 12 residues. The germline V and J ends were trimmed by 5 bases and 7 bases, with 11 bases remaining between them. The germline gives CDR1 LNHDA, CDR2 SQIVND (reference sequence). The CDR3 reads CASSGGPTGYTF. The DNA for the CDR3 is TGTGCCAGTAGTGGCGGGCCCACTGGCTACACCTTC.

This clone appeared a single time. The gene calls are TRBV11-1 and TRBJ2-3, with TRBD2 matching over 10 bases. Germline CDR1 SGHAT, CDR2 FQDESV (reference sequence). After removal of 4 bases from V and 12 bases from J, the junction contained 16 bases not matched to a gene. The CDR3 is 16 residues long. For the CDR3, the DNA is TGTGCCAGCAGCTACGGGCGGCTAGCGGGAGTTACTAAACAGTATTTT. Translation: CASSYGRLAGVTKQYF.

The V and J genes are TRBV11-2 and TRBJ2-3, with 12 bases aligning to TRBD2. The germline V gene has CDR1 SGHAT and CDR2 FQNNGV. After removal of 3 bases from V and 7 bases from J, the junction contained 8 bases not matched to a gene. CDR3 size: 16 residues. The CDR3 nucleotides read TGTGCCAGCAGCTTGGGCGGGACTAGCGGGCGAAATACGCAGTATTTT. Translation gives CASSLGGTSGRNTQYF.

This chain connects TRBV30 to TRBJ1-5, with D uncertain. This CDR3 spans 14 amino acids. Trimming removed 1 base from V and 5 bases from J, with 12 bases in between. Looked up from germline, CDR1 is GTSNPN and CDR2 is SVGIG (reference sequence). For the CDR3, the DNA is TGTGCCTGGAGTGCCAGGTTCGGGGATCAGCCCCAGCATTTT. It translates to CAWSARFGDQPQHF. Supplemented by reference TRBV30 and TRBJ1-5, the full variable domain reads SQTIHQWPATLVQPVGSPLSLECTVEGTSNPNLYWYRQAAGRGLQLLFYSVGIGQISSEVPQNLSASRPQDRQFILSSKKLLLSDSGFYLCAWSARFGDQPQHFGDGTRLSIL.

The V and J genes are TRBV4-1 and TRBJ2-2; TRBD2 agrees at 13 bases. Trimming took 2 bases from V and 3 from J; bases not matched to a gene: 12. In germline, CDR1 is MGHRA, CDR2 YSYEKL. CDR3 length: 20 amino acids. CDR3 coding DNA: TGCGCCAGCAGCCAAAAACCTGGACTAGCGGGAGTGGTGTACACCGGGGAGCTGTTTTTT. Its translation is CASSQKPGLAGVVYTGELFF.

This clone occurred once. The chain joins TRBV30 to TRBJ2-7; the match to TRBD1 covers 9 bases. Per the germline V gene, CDR1 is GTSNPN and CDR2 is SVGIG (reference sequence). The ends lost 3 bases at V and 5 bases at J; junction bases unmatched: 5. The CDR3 consists of 13 residues. CDR3 sequence (DNA): TGTGCCTGGAGCGGACAGGGGAACCACGAGCAGTACTTC. Translated: CAWSGQGNHEQYF. The full variable domain, completed using reference TRBV30 and TRBJ2-7, is SQTIHQWPATLVQPVGSPLSLECTVEGTSNPNLYWYRQAAGRGLQLLFYSVGIGQISSEVPQNLSASRPQDRQFILSSKKLLLSDSGFYLCAWSGQGNHEQYFGPGTRLTVT.

The V call is TRBV15, the J call TRBJ1-1; TRBD1 aligns across 8 bases. This CDR3 spans 13 amino acids. Germline values: CDR1 LNHNV, CDR2 YYDKDF (reference sequence). V trimming: 4 bases; J trimming: 8 bases; junction bases outside the gene matches: 6. In nucleotides, the CDR3 is TGTGCCACCAGCACCTCGGACAGGGAGGAAGCTTTCTTT. Protein: CATSTSDREEAFF.

The V gene is TRBV5-1, the J gene TRBJ2-5; D perhaps matches TRBD2 (6 bases). The closer fit of TRBJ2-7 to the DNA end suggests the J call may be wrong. This CDR3 has 15 amino acids. The germline V gene encodes CDR1 SGHRS and CDR2 YFSETQ. CDR3 coding DNA: TGCGCCAGCAGCTTGATGGCGGGGAGAGTCTACGAGCAGTACTTC. Its translation: CASSLMAGRVYEQYF.

This clone occurred a few times. The gene calls are TRBV30 and TRBJ2-7; 7 nucleotides agree with TRBD1. Germline V CDR1 and CDR2: GTSNPN, SVGIG (reference sequence). Germline trimming cut 7 bases from V and 1 base from J; bases unmatched to any gene: 7. CDR3 length: 13 amino acids. CDR3 sequence (DNA): TGTGCCTTACAGCCGGGACAGTCCTACGAGCAGTACTTC. Translated, it gives CALQPGQSYEQYF. The variable domain in full, completed from reference TRBV30 and TRBJ2-7, reads SQTIHQWPATLVQPVGSPLSLECTVEGTSNPNLYWYRQAAGRGLQLLFYSVGIGQISSEVPQNLSASRPQDRQFILSSKKLLLSDSGFYLCALQPGQSYEQYFGPGTRLTVT.

J is TRBJ1-1 and V is TRBV6-1; D is ambiguous. The CDR3 loop spans 12 amino acids. The germline CDR1 and CDR2 sequences are MNHNS and SASEGT. V was pared by 5 bases and J by 4 bases, with 8 bases between. CDR3 sequence reads: CASSRESTEAFF. DNA of the CDR3: TGTGCCAGCAGTAGGGAGAGCACTGAAGCTTTCTTT.

This clone was counted once. The V gene is TRBV2, the J gene TRBJ1-4; D is perhaps TRBD1 (5 bases). This CDR3 is 13 amino acids long. CDR1 is SNHLY, CDR2 FYNNEI, per germline. Trimming removed 1 base from V and 8 bases from J, with 8 bases in between. In nucleotides, the CDR3 is TGTGCCAGCAGTGAAGTTCAGGGAGAAAAACTGTTTTTT. It is translated as CASSEVQGEKLFF.

The chain couples TRBV2 to TRBJ1-1, with a weak D call TRBD1 (6 bases). Trimming shortened V by 9 bases and J by 11 bases, and 19 bases separated the two germline ends. There are 12 residues in the CDR3. CDR1 and CDR2 (germline): SNHLY, FYNNEI. CDR3 protein: CASTRGTPGAFF. In nucleotides, the CDR3 is TGTGCCAGTACTAGAGGGACACCCGGGGCTTTCTTT. The whole variable domain, filled in from reference TRBV2 and TRBJ1-1, reads EPEVTQTPSHQVTQMGQEVILRCVPISNHLYFYWYRQILGQKVEFLVSFYNNEISEKSEIFDDQFSVERPDGSNFTLKIRSTKLEDSAMYFCASTRGTPGAFFGQGTRLTVV.